This T cell receptor beta chain was found in a study of T cell responses to AZD1222 COVID-19 vaccine. Regarding the study as a whole: Seropositive at baseline were only five or six AZD1222 recipients. Two AZD1222 administrations were followed by greater Spike-specific TCR breadth and depth. The sample set comprised mostly white British donors with more females, and clonal diversity was possibly underestimated. The CD4 TCRs associated with vaccination extended across spike and predominated at 160-218 and 743-854.

Clones were read by immunoSEQ multiplex PCR, and TCRdb kept only the in-frame ones, dropping some. The sample holds 98,000 or so clones, about 88% seen once. A note on this clone: What it recognizes is unknown.

CDR3 length: 15 residues. V was clipped by 1 base and J by 4 bases, with 11 bases between them. Germline V gene sequence: CDR1 MGHRA, CDR2 YSYEKL. The chain employs TRBV4-1 and TRBJ1-5; D gene uncertain. This receptor was identified in an adult who received the AZD1222 COVID-19 vaccine. The sequencing here drew on peripheral blood, taken 28 days after the second AZD1222 dose. The CDR3 nucleotides read TGCGCCAGCAGCCAAGTAGGGCCGGTAAATCAGCCCCAGCATTTT. Translation: CASSQVGPVNQPQHF.